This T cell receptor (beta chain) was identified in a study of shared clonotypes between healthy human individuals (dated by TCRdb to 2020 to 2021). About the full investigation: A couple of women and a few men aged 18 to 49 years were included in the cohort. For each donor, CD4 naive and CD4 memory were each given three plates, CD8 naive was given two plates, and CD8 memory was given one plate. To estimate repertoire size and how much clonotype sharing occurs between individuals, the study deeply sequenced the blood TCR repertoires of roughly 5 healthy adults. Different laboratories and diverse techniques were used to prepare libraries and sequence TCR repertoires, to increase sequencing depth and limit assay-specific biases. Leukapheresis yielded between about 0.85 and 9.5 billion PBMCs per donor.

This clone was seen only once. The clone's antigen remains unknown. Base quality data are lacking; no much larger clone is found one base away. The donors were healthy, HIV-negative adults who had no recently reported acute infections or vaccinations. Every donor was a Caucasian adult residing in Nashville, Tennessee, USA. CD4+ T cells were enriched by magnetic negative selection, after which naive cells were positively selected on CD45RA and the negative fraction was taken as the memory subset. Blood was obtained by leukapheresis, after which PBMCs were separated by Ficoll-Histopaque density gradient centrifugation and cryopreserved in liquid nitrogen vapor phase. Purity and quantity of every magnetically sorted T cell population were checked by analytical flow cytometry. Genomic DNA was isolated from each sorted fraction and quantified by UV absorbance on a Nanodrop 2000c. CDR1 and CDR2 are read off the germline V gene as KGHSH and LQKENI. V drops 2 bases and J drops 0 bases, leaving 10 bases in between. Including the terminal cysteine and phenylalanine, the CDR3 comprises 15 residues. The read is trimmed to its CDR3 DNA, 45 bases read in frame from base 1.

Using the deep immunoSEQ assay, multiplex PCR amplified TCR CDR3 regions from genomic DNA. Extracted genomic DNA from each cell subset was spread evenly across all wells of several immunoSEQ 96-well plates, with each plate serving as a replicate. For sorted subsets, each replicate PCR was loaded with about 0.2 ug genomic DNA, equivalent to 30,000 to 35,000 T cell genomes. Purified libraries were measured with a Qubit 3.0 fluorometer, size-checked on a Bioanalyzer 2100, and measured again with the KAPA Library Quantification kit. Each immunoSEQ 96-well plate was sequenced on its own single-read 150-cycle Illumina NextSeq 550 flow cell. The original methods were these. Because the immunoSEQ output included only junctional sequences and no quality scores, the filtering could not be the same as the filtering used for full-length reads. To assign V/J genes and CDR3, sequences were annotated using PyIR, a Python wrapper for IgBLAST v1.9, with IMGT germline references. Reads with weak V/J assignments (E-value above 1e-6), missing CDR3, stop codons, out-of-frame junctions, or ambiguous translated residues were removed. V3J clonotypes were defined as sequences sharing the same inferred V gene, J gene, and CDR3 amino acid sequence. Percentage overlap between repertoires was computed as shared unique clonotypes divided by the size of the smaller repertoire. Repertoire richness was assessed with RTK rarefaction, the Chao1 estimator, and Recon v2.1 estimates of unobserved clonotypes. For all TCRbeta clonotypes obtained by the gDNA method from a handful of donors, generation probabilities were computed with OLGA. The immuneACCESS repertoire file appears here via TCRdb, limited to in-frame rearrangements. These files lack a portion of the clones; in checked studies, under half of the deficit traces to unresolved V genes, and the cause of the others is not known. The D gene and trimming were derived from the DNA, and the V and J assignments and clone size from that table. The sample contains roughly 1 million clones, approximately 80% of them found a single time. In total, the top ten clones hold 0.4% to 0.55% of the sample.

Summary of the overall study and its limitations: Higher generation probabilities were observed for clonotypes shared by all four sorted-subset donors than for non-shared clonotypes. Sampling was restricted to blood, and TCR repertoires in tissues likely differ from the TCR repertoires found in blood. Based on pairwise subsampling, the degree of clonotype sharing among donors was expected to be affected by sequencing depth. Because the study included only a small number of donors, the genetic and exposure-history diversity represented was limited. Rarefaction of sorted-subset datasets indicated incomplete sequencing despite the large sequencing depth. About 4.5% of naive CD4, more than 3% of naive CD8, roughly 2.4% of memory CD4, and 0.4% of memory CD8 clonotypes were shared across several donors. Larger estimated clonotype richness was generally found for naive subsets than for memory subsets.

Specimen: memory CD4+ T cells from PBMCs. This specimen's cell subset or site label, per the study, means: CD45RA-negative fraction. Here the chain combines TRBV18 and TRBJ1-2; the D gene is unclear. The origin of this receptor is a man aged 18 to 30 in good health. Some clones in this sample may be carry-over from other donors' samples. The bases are TGTGCCAGCTCACCAGAGTCCCTTGCTAACTATGGCTACACCTTC. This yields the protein CASSPESLANYGYTF.